These T cell receptor beta chains were read from a single sample in a study of PD-L1 blockade in urothelial cancer. This table comes from immunoSEQ multiplex PCR, and its TCRdb copy is limited to in-frame clones, with some not included. The sample records some 71,000 clones, 85% being singletons. The sequencing used PBMCs, collected around atezolizumab (anti-PD-L1) treatment. The receptors derive from a man aged 35-49 years with urothelial cancer. The CDR3 runs from the conserved cysteine through the conserved F or W. The order of the fields is V gene, clone size, J gene, D gene, CDR3 DNA, CDR3 protein. The D gene is left open where the match is weak. Rows give clone size only sometimes, using once, few, many, or a class for an expanded clone.

>TRBV9|NA|TRBJ2-7|TRBD1
TGTGCCAGCAGCGCCGCGGGACAGGGAGCCTACGAGCAGTACTTC
CASSAAGQGAYEQYF
>TRBV5-4|NA|TRBJ1-1|TRBD1
TGTGCCAGCAGCCTGGGACAGGGGAGGACCACTGAAGCTTTCTTT
CASSLGQGRTTEAFF
>TRBV6-6|NA|TRBJ2-1|TRBD2
TGTGCCAGCAGTTATAGCGGGAACAATGAGCAGTTCTTC
CASSYSGNNEQFF
>TRBV10-2|NA|TRBJ2-5|TRBD2
TGCGCCAGCAGGGACCTAGCGGGAAACCAAGAGACCCAGTACTTC
CASRDLAGNQETQYF
>TRBV6-4|NA|TRBJ2-1|NA
TGTGCCAGCAGTCCTGAGGGACTCTCCTACAATGAGCAGTTCTTC
CASSPEGLSYNEQFF
>TRBV5-4|NA|TRBJ2-2|TRBD1
TGTGCCAGCAGCCTCCCCCCGGGGACAGGAGGGTCCGGGGAGCTGTTTTTT
CASSLPPGTGGSGELFF
>TRBV5-4|NA|TRBJ2-3|NA
TGTGCCAGCAGCTTGACGGGGAGTACGGGAAATACGCAGTATTTT
CASSLTGSTGNTQYF
>TRBV6-6|NA|TRBJ2-7|NA
TGTGCCAGCAGTACCCCGCCAGGCTCCTACGAGCAGTACTTC
CASSTPPGSYEQYF
>TRBV4-1|few|TRBJ1-4|NA
TGCGCCAGCAGCCAAGATCTAGGGCCCAGGGGCCTGTTTTTT
CASSQDLGPRGLFF
>TRBV6-5|NA|TRBJ1-1|TRBD1
TGTGCCAGCAGTCCTAGGACAGGGAACACTGAAGCTTTCTTT
CASSPRTGNTEAFF
>TRBV10-1|NA|TRBJ1-1|TRBD1
TGCGCCAGCAGTAGGACAGGGGTCGGGACTGAAGCTTTCTTT
CASSRTGVGTEAFF
>TRBV19|NA|TRBJ2-1|NA
TGTGCCAGTGAAGCCTATTCTGGCGGGGATGAGCAGTTCTTC
CASEAYSGGDEQFF
>TRBV7-8|few|TRBJ1-5|NA
TGTGCCAGCGGCAGGGCCCCCTATCAGCCCCAGCATTTT
CASGRAPYQPQHF
>TRBV5-4|NA|TRBJ2-7|TRBD2
TGTGCCAGCAGCTTAGGAGGTAGCGGGAGCCTCTCCTACGAGCAGTACTTC
CASSLGGSGSLSYEQYF
>TRBV5-6|NA|TRBJ2-1|TRBD2
TGTGCCAGCAGCCTCCCGACTAGCGGGAGGCTCAATGAGCAGTTCTTC
CASSLPTSGRLNEQFF
>TRBV19|medium-sized|TRBJ1-5|NA
TGTGCCAGTAGTATTGGAGGGGTATTAAATCAGCCCCAGCATTTT
CASSIGGVLNQPQHF
>TRBV6-5|NA|TRBJ2-2|NA
TGTGCCAGCAGTGGAACAGCCCACACCGGGGAGCTGTTTTTT
CASSGTAHTGELFF
>TRBV28|NA|TRBJ2-2|TRBD2
TGTGCCAGCAGGAAACTAGCGGGAAACACCGGGGAGCTGTTTTTT
CASRKLAGNTGELFF
>TRBV27|NA|TRBJ1-2|NA
TGTGCCAGCAGTTTACAGGGTGGCTATGGCTACACCTTC
CASSLQGGYGYTF
>TRBV4-1|many|TRBJ2-7|TRBD2
TGCGCCAGCAGCCGAACTAGCGGGAGTTACGAGCAGTACTTC
CASSRTSGSYEQYF
>TRBV27|NA|TRBJ1-2|TRBD1
TGTGCCAGCAGTGCGTCCAGGGGGCCTTACTATGGCTACACCTTC
CASSASRGPYYGYTF
>TRBV29-1|NA|TRBJ2-1|TRBD1
TGCAGCGTCGCGGGACAGGGGGCAATCAATGAGCAGTTCTTC
CSVAGQGAINEQFF
>TRBV28|NA|TRBJ1-5|TRBD1
TGTGCCAGTGACAGGGGGCGAGGCAATCAGCCCCAGCATTTT
CASDRGRGNQPQHF
>TRBV2|NA|TRBJ1-1|NA
TGTGCCACCATCCGGGAGCCTGAAGCTTTCTTT
CATIREPEAFF
>TRBV5-6|few|TRBJ1-1|NA
TGTGCCAGCAGCTTGGGGGACAACGCGAACACTGAAGCTTTCTTT
CASSLGDNANTEAFF
>TRBV6-5|NA|TRBJ1-1|NA
TGTGCCACCCGATCAGTGTCCAGGAGGGCTTTCTTT
CATRSVSRRAFF